The next 11 T cell receptor beta chains were all read from a single sample in a study of cytomegalovirus exposure and HLA in healthy donors. Primers for the PCR totalled 60 Vbeta and 13 Jbeta. Repertoires were generated with immunoSEQ multiplex PCR, while TCRdb's copy carries only in-frame clones and drops some. The table lists about 120,000 clones, roughly 9% of them singletons, with 6% to 7.5% in the top ten. Sequences were obtained from PBMCs. All receptors derive from a woman aged 40 to 50 in good health and CMV-seropositive.

This clone was detected only a few times. The CDR3 sequence: CASSLGAQGAYEQYF. In DNA form, the CDR3 reads TGTGCCAGCAGCTTAGGGGCCCAGGGGGCGTACGAGCAGTACTTC. The V and J genes are TRBV7-9 and TRBJ2-7; 8 positions agree with TRBD1. This CDR3 contains 15 residues. Germline V gene lookup returns CDR1 SEHNR and CDR2 FQNEAQ (reference sequence). V lost 1 base and J lost 4; bases outside the gene matches: 6.

This clone appeared a few times. The gene calls are TRBV5-1 and TRBJ1-5; D is perhaps TRBD1 (5 bases). The CDR3 spans 15 residues. The germline V gene has CDR1 SGHRS and CDR2 YFSETQ. Trimming took off 0 bases at V and 3 bases at J, with 10 bases between the two ends. The chain's CDR3 is CASSLVSGPNQPQHF. For the CDR3, the DNA is TGCGCCAGCAGCTTGGTATCAGGGCCCAATCAGCCCCAGCATTTT.

This clone was seen more than once but under ten times. The chain employs TRBV10-1 and TRBJ1-1, with 9 bases matching TRBD1. The CDR3 has 17 amino acids. V gave up 5 bases and J gave up 4 bases; unmatched junction bases: 14. CDR1 and CDR2 (germline): WNHNN, SYGVQD (reference sequence). The chain's CDR3 is CASSKPGQGLWATEAFF. DNA of the CDR3: TGCGCCAGCAGTAAACCGGGACAGGGCCTTTGGGCCACTGAAGCTTTCTTT.

This clone has a handful of counts. The genes are TRBV10-3 and TRBJ2-3; TRBD1 is a possible D gene (5 bases). Per the germline V gene, CDR1 is ENHRY and CDR2 is SYGVKD. The CDR3 has 14 amino acids. Trimming took 5 bases from V and 2 from J, leaving 11 bases between them. CDR3 amino acids: CAISPQVYTDTQYF. CDR3 DNA: TGTGCCATCAGTCCACAGGTATACACAGATACGCAGTATTTT.

In its sample, this clone was seen a few times. J is TRBJ1-1 and V is TRBV10-3, with D possibly being TRBD1 (6 bases). The V gene's germline CDR1 is ENHRY and CDR2 SYGVKD. This CDR3 is 15 amino acids long. Trimming left V 0 bases short and J 5 bases short, with 13 bases between. As DNA, the CDR3 is TGTGCCATCAGTGAGTCGAAACAGGGAGAGACTGAAGCTTTCTTT. It encodes CAISESKQGETEAFF.

The rearrangement joins TRBV19 to TRBJ1-2; 9 positions match TRBD1. Germline CDR1 reads LNHDA; CDR2 reads SQIVND (reference sequence). V was pared by 6 bases and J by 7 bases, with 9 bases of the junction left unmatched. The CDR3 totals 14 residues. This CDR3 is CASRIPGQGSGYTF. The CDR3 DNA sequence: TGTGCCAGTAGGATTCCGGGACAGGGCAGTGGCTACACCTTC. The variable domain in full, completed from reference TRBV19 and TRBJ1-2, reads DGGITQSPKYLFRKEGQNVTLSCEQNLNHDAMYWYRQDPGQGLRLIYYSQIVNDFQKGDIAEGYSVSREKKESFPLTVTSAQKNPTAFYLCASRIPGQGSGYTFGSGTRLTVV.

This clone was detected a few times. V and J are TRBV27 and TRBJ2-7; 12 bases are a match to TRBD2. CDR3 length: 15 amino acids. The V and J ends lost 6 bases and 5 bases, in that order; junction bases with no gene match: 8. Germline CDR1 reads MNHEY; CDR2 reads SMNVEV (reference sequence). CDR3 coding DNA: TGTGCCAGCAGCCCCGAACTAGCGGGGGGTCACGAGCAGTACTTC. Its translation is CASSPELAGGHEQYF.

This clone was detected a few times. This rearrangement joins TRBV5-1 to TRBJ1-6; 10 nucleotides align to TRBD1. This CDR3 region has 15 residues. J was trimmed by 7 bases and V by 4 bases; bases with no gene match: 5. Germline V gene data show CDR1 as SGHRS and CDR2 as YFSETQ. CDR3 residues: CASSPGGQGNSPLHF. CDR3 nucleotide sequence: TGCGCCAGCAGCCCGGGGGGACAGGGGAATTCACCCCTCCACTTT.

This clone was recorded a few times. This sequence joins TRBV7-3 and TRBJ1-1; no firm D call. Per germline, CDR1 SGHTA and CDR2 FQGTGA. V lost 5 bases and J 0 bases, leaving 7 bases between the germline ends. The CDR3 has 13 amino acids. Here the CDR3 DNA reads TGTGCCAGCAGCGTGGTAGTGAACACTGAAGCTTTCTTT. Translation gives CASSVVVNTEAFF.

The chain couples TRBV5-5 to TRBJ1-5; D remains unclear. The V gene lost 4 bases and the J gene lost 0 bases, with 14 bases spanning the gap. The germline gives CDR1 SGHKS, CDR2 YYEKEE (reference sequence). The length of the CDR3 is 16 residues. CDR3 bases: TGTGCCAGCAGCCCAACCCCGGTATATAGCAATCAGCCCCAGCATTTT. Amino acid sequence: CASSPTPVYSNQPQHF.

DNA for the CDR3: TGTGCCAGTATTGATCCGGGACAGGGTTTAGAGACCCAGTACTTC. Its translation: CASIDPGQGLETQYF. The genes are TRBV19 and TRBJ2-5, with TRBD1 identical over 9 bases. The CDR3 covers 15 residues. With 7 bases clipped from V and 4 bases from J, the junction kept 10 bases outside the gene matches. Germline V gene sequence: CDR1 LNHDA, CDR2 SQIVND (reference sequence).